Described below is a single T cell receptor beta chain sequence and its context. Its matching antigen is unknown. This specimen belongs to a study of T cell repertoires in cytomegalovirus infection. Study-wide background: Carrying CMV and the relevant HLA type showed in public TCR beta signatures.

Germline lookup yields CDR1 KGHDR and CDR2 SFDVKD. The CDR3 contains 18 residues. Trimming left V 4 bases short and J 0 bases short, with 18 bases between. MiXCR, run by TCRdb on the reads, gives a single entry per CDR3 protein. The sample has about 900,000 distinct CDR3 sequences; under 40% are singletons. Findings of the study overall: In two of eight donors, the top clonotype was HLA-C-restricted CMV-specific.

The genes are TRBV24-1 and TRBJ2-1; D perhaps matches TRBD1 (6 bases). The TCR comes from a human donor in good health (CMV status not recorded). Some clones in this sample may be carry-over from other donors' samples. The sample in question was cultured CD8+ T cells from PBMCs, obtained from culture after CMV antigen stimulation. The CDR3 spells CATSENYRERSSYNEQFF. The DNA for the CDR3 is TGTGCCACCAGTGAAAACTACAGGGAGAGGAGCTCCTACAATGAGCAGTTCTTC.